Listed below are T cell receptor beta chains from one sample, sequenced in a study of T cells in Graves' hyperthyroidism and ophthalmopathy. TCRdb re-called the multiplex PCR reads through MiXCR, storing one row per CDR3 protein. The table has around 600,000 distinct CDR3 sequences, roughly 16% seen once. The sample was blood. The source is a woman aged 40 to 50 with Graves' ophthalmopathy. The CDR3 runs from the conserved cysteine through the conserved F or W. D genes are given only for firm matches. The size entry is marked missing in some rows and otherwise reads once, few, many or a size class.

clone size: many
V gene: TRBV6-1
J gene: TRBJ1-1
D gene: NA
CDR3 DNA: TGTGCCAGCAGACGCTCCCAGGGGTACGGGGACACTGAAGCTTTCTTT
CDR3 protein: CASRRSQGYGDTEAFF

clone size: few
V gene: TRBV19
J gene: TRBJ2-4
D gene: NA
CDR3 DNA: TGTGCCAGTAGTATTCAAGGCGGGACAGCGGGCCAAAACATTCAGTACTTC
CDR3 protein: CASSIQGGTAGQNIQYF

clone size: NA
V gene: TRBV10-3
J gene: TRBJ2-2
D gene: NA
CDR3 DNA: TGTGCCATCAGTGAGTGGGGGGCCACCGGGGAGCTGTTTTTT
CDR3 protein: CAISEWGATGELFF

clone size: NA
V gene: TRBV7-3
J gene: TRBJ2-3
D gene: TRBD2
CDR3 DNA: TGTGCCAGCAGCCGGGGGGGCCAGGAGGCGCAGTATTTT
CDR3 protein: CASSRGGQEAQYF

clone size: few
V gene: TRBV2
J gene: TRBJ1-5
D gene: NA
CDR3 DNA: TGTGCCAGCAGCCCGGGACTGGTCGGAGCCCAGCATTTT
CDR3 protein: CASSPGLVGAQHF

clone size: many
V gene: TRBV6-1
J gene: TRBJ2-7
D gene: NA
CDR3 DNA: TGTGCCAGCAGTCGAACTGGGGGGGCCATCGAGCAGTACTTC
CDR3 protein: CASSRTGGAIEQYF

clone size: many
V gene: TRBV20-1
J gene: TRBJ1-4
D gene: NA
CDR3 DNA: TGCAGTGCTAACGGGGATTCGGGCGAAAAACTGTTTTTT
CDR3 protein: CSANGDSGEKLFF

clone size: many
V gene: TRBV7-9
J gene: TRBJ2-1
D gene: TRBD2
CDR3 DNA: TGTGCCAGCAGCCGAGGGACTAGCGGGGCGAGCTCCTACAATGAGCAGTTCTTC
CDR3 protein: CASSRGTSGASSYNEQFF

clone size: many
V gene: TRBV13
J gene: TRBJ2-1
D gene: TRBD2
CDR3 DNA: TGTGCCAGCAGCTTGAGATGGCTAGCGGACAATGAGCAGTTCTTC
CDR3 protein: CASSLRWLADNEQFF

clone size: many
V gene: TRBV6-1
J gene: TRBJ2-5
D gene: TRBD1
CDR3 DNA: TGTGCCACCAGTGCGCAATGGACAGGGACCGAGACCCAGTACTTC
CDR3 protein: CATSAQWTGTETQYF

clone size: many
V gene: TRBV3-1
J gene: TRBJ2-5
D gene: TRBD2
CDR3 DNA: TGTGCCAGCAGCCAAGGGCTTAGGATAGCGGGAGGTGAGACCCAGTACTTC
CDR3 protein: CASSQGLRIAGGETQYF

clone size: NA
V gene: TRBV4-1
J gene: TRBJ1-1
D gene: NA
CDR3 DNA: TGCGCCAGCAGCCACGACAGCCTATCTGGGCGCACTGAAGCTTTCTTT
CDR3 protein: CASSHDSLSGRTEAFF